This note documents a single T cell receptor beta chain sequence. Its antigen remains unknown. CDR3 length equals 13 residues. With 6 bases removed from V and 5 bases from J, the gap between germline ends came to 11 bases. The sample is drawn from a study of identical twins. MiXCR was run by TCRdb on the 5' RACE reads, yielding one entry per CDR3 protein. Among about 530,000 distinct CDR3 sequences listed, under 25% were seen once. Regarding the study as a whole: A partial confounding effect on zero-insertion analyses could come from invariant MAIT and iNKT cells. The same donors were not followed; conclusions instead depended on cross-sectional statistical analysis. Memory repertoires showed no such pattern, whereas abundant cord blood beta clonotypes carried fewer insertions.

Separately, the same data were catalogued under a study of yellow fever vaccine responses in identical twins.

V gene TRBV12-3 or TRBV12-4 combines with J gene TRBJ2-1; D call uncertain. What was sequenced was CD4+ T cells sorted from blood. This clonotype originated in a woman between 18 and 30 years old in good health. Here the CDR3 DNA reads TGTGCCAGCAGCCGTAGAAACCACAATGAGCAGTTCTTC. Translating gives CASSRRNHNEQFF.